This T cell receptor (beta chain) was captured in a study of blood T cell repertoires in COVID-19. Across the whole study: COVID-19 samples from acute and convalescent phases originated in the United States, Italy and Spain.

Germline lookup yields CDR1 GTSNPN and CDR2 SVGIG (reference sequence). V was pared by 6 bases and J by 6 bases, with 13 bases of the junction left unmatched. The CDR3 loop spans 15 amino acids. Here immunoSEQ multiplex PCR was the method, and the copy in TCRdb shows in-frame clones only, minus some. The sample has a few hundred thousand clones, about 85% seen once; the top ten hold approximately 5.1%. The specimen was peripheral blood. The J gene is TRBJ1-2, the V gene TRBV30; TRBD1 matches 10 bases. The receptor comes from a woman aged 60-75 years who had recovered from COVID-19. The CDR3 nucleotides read TGTGCCTGTCCAGCACCGACAGGGGGCATGGATGGCTACACCTTC. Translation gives CACPAPTGGMDGYTF.